The 19 T cell receptor beta chains reported below all come from one sample, sequenced in a study of blood T cell repertoires in COVID-19 (dated by TCRdb to the early 2020s). Library method: the immunoSEQ multiplex PCR assay. Sourced from immuneACCESS, this table was stored by TCRdb with only in-frame sequences that have V and J called. A share of the clones is absent; for the studies checked, an unresolved V gene accounts for under half, and the remainder has no known explanation. Present in this sample are 30,000 to 40,000 clones, more than 80% of which were seen just once. In total, the top ten clones hold approximately 45% of the sample. The sequenced sample consisted of peripheral blood. These TCRs come from a man in his sixties with active or convalescent COVID-19.

The V gene is TRBV5-1, the J gene TRBJ1-5; 7 bases line up with TRBD1. The CDR3 is 13 residues long. Germline CDR1 and CDR2: SGHRS and YFSETQ. V shed 5 bases, J shed 4 bases, and the junction held 3 bases outside the gene matches. Here the CDR3 DNA reads TGCGCCAGCAGTGAACAGGGGAATCAGCCCCAGCATTTT. It codes for CASSEQGNQPQHF.

This chain uses TRBV6-1 with TRBJ1-1, with a tentative D call TRBD1 (5 bases). Germline loops: CDR1 MNHNS, CDR2 SASEGT. This CDR3 is built from 17 residues. V was cut by 4 bases and J by 0 bases, with 18 bases left in between. As DNA, the CDR3 is TGTGCCAGCAGTGTCGCCCCCCCAGGGAGGATGAACACTGAAGCTTTCTTT. The encoded protein is CASSVAPPGRMNTEAFF.

J is TRBJ1-6 and V is TRBV6-5; TRBD1 aligns across 7 bases. Germline V lookup: CDR1 MNHEY, CDR2 SVGAGI. With 4 bases clipped from V and 5 bases from J, the junction kept 8 bases outside the gene matches. This CDR3 spans 16 amino acids. The CDR3 is CASSSLTGTDNSPLHF. The CDR3 DNA reads TGTGCCAGCAGTTCACTTACCGGGACAGATAATTCACCCCTCCACTTT.

The chain couples TRBV5-1 to TRBJ2-3; 8 nucleotides align to TRBD1. This CDR3 is built from 14 residues. Germline-derived CDR1 and CDR2 are SGHRS and YFSETQ. V was pared by 0 bases and J by 4 bases, with 1 base of the junction left unmatched. The CDR3 sequence: CASSLGQGPDTQYF. CDR3 DNA: TGCGCCAGCAGCTTGGGACAGGGGCCAGATACGCAGTATTTT.

This chain connects TRBV19 to TRBJ1-6; 9 bases are shared with TRBD1. This CDR3 has 14 amino acids. Looked up from germline, CDR1 is LNHDA and CDR2 is SQIVND (reference sequence). The V and J ends lost 8 bases and 6 bases, in that order; junction bases with no gene match: 5. Here the CDR3 reads CASEQGASNSPLHF. The CDR3 nucleotides are TGTGCCAGTGAACAGGGGGCGAGTAATTCACCCCTCCACTTT.

V and J are TRBV11-2 and TRBJ2-3; 9 bases line up with TRBD2. Trimming at V came to 5 bases and at J to 6 bases, leaving 12 bases not matched to a gene. The CDR3 loop spans 16 amino acids. The germline gives CDR1 SGHAT, CDR2 FQNNGV. The CDR3 region has the DNA TGTGCCAGCAGCCCAGCCGCCGGACTAGCGCCCGATACGCAGTATTTT. This encodes CASSPAAGLAPDTQYF.

With respect to this clone: This CDR3 is also generated by other DNA sequences in the sample. The chain carries TRBV7-9 and TRBJ1-3, with unresolved D. The CDR3 has 15 residues. The V gene lost 0 bases and the J gene lost 2 bases, with 8 bases spanning the gap. The V gene's germline CDR1 is SEHNR and CDR2 FQNEAQ (reference sequence). The CDR3 reads CASSLAGQAGNTIYF. The DNA of the CDR3 is TGTGCCAGCAGCTTAGCAGGTCAGGCTGGAAACACCATATATTTT. The whole variable domain, filled in from reference TRBV7-9 and TRBJ1-3, reads DTGVSQNPRHKITKRGQNVTFRCDPISEHNRLYWYRQTLGQGPEFLTYFQNEAQLEKSRLLSDRFSAERPKGSFSTLEIQRTEQGDSAMYLCASSLAGQAGNTIYFGEGSWLTVV.

This clone was found a few times. The chain links TRBV24-1 to TRBJ2-2; a possible D gene is TRBD1 (6 bases). The germline CDR1 and CDR2 sequences are KGHDR and SFDVKD. V was trimmed by 5 bases and J by 0 bases, leaving 12 bases between them. This CDR3 region has 16 residues. The DNA for the CDR3 is TGTGCCACCAGTGCCGGACAGACCGCGAACACCGGGGAGCTGTTTTTT. This gives the protein CATSAGQTANTGELFF.

This sequence joins TRBV29-1 and TRBJ2-2; 11 bases map to TRBD1. The CDR3 totals 15 residues. J lost 0 bases, V lost 4 bases, and 1 base had no gene match. The germline gives CDR1 SQVTM, CDR2 ANQGSEA. As DNA, the CDR3 is TGCAGCGTTGTGGGACAGGGGGCGAACACCGGGGAGCTGTTTTTT. It specifies CSVVGQGANTGELFF.

This sequence joins TRBV6-2 or TRBV6-3 and TRBJ2-2, with 12 bases matching TRBD2. The germline CDR1 and CDR2 sequences are MNHEY and SVGEGT. V shed 6 bases, J shed 0 bases, and the junction held 20 bases outside the gene matches. The CDR3 runs to 22 residues. The CDR3 loop reads CASSPTGGTSGPQETNTGELFF. For the CDR3, the DNA is TGTGCCAGCAGCCCCACGGGGGGGACTAGCGGGCCCCAAGAGACGAACACCGGGGAGCTGTTTTTT.

The rearrangement links TRBV3-1 (or the pseudogene TRBV3-2) to TRBJ1-1; unclear D gene. With 3 bases removed from V and 8 bases from J, the gap between germline ends came to 13 bases. From germline, CDR1 is LGHDT and CDR2 YNNKEL (reference sequence). The CDR3 covers 13 residues. Written as DNA, the CDR3 is TGTGCCAGCAGCCAGAGGGTTGGGATCGAAGCTTTCTTT. It is translated as CASSQRVGIEAFF.

V and J are TRBV12-3 or TRBV12-4 and TRBJ1-2; 7 positions agree with TRBD1. The CDR3 loop spans 13 amino acids. J lost 6 bases, V lost 5 bases, and 6 bases had no gene match. The CDR3 is CASSPGGTHGYTF. In DNA form, the CDR3 reads TGTGCCAGCAGTCCAGGGGGGACACATGGCTACACCTTC.

The CDR3 spells CASSHPGLAGATNTGELFF. The DNA of the CDR3 is TGTGCCAGCAGTCACCCCGGACTAGCGGGGGCCACGAACACCGGGGAGCTGTTTTTT. The chain joins TRBV6-6 to TRBJ2-2; TRBD2 agrees at 13 bases. Germline V gives CDR1 MNHNY, CDR2 SVGAGI (reference sequence). J was trimmed by 0 bases and V by 5 bases; bases with no gene match: 9. CDR3 length: 19 residues.

This clone was recorded once. The chain is built from TRBV2 and TRBJ1-6, with D possibly matching TRBD1 (5 bases). The CDR3 sequence is 15 residues long. The germline V and J ends were trimmed by 6 bases and 6 bases, with 15 bases remaining between them. Looked up from germline, CDR1 is SNHLY and CDR2 is FYNNEI. The CDR3 sequence is CASSAPGGANSPLHF. The CDR3 DNA reads as TGTGCCAGCAGCGCGCCCGGGGGTGCTAATTCACCCCTCCACTTT.

This clone has just a few counts. The chain employs TRBV7-8 and TRBJ1-1; D is undetermined. CDR1 SGHVS and CDR2 FQNEAQ come from the germline V gene. This CDR3 region has 13 residues. V lost 3 bases, J lost 1 base, and 6 bases lay in between. The CDR3 sequence is CASSFTENTEAFF. DNA for the CDR3: TGTGCCAGCAGCTTTACAGAGAACACTGAAGCTTTCTTT.

The chain carries TRBV7-9 and TRBJ1-2; 8 positions agree with TRBD1. Per the germline V gene, CDR1 is SEHNR and CDR2 is FQNEAQ (reference sequence). Germline trimming cut 5 bases from V and 2 bases from J; bases unmatched to any gene: 4. The CDR3 consists of 14 residues. Here the CDR3 DNA reads TGTGCCAGCAGCCCAGGGGGCCTCAACTATGGCTACACCTTC. It encodes CASSPGGLNYGYTF.

The chain is built from TRBV5-1 and TRBJ2-7; D gene ambiguous. Trimming removed 0 bases at V and 5 bases at J, with 9 bases between. The CDR3 length is 13 residues. Germline lookup yields CDR1 SGHRS and CDR2 YFSETQ. DNA for the CDR3: TGCGCCAGCAGCTTGGGTATGGGCGACGAGCAGTACGTC. The encoded protein is CASSLGMGDEQYV.

The chain has TRBV19 and TRBJ1-4; 8 positions agree with TRBD1. V shed 6 bases and J 3 bases; nucleotides not matched to a gene: 9. The CDR3 consists of 16 residues. Germline V gives CDR1 LNHDA, CDR2 SQIVND (reference sequence). CDR3 amino acids: CASRKDRAAPNEKLFF. The DNA of the CDR3 is TGTGCCAGTAGAAAGGACAGGGCGGCACCTAATGAAAAACTGTTTTTT.

The table lists this clone with a count of one. This chain links TRBV6-5 with TRBJ2-1; perhaps TRBD1 as D (6 bases). Trimming took 5 bases from V and 4 from J, leaving 15 bases between them. The CDR3 loop spans 15 amino acids. Germline V gene lookup returns CDR1 MNHEY and CDR2 SVGAGI. The CDR3 region is CASSRTGPRYNEQFF. The CDR3 nucleotides read TGTGCCAGCAGTCGAACAGGGCCGCGGTACAATGAGCAGTTCTTC.